This T cell receptor beta chain was recorded in a study of blood T cell repertoires in COVID-19. Study summary: Both acute and convalescent COVID-19 samples were obtained from the United States, Italy and Spain. In each case, the material was cDNA or gDNA derived from T cells, B-cell-depleted T cells, or PBMCs.

The assay was immunoSEQ multiplex PCR, and TCRdb's table has in-frame clones only and misses some. The table shows approximately 500,000 clones, with over 75% occurring only once. Germline loops: CDR1 SGHDN, CDR2 FVKESK. The CDR3 runs 17 residues. Trimming shortened V by 0 bases and J by 4 bases, and 17 bases separated the two germline ends. The V gene is TRBV14, the J gene TRBJ2-3; D might be TRBD2 (6 bases). This receptor was obtained from a human donor in a cohort sampled during active COVID-19. The specimen was peripheral blood. CDR3 sequence reads: CASSQDPSGFIADTQYF. The CDR3 DNA follows: TGTGCCAGCAGCCAAGACCCGAGCGGGTTCATAGCAGATACGCAGTATTTT.